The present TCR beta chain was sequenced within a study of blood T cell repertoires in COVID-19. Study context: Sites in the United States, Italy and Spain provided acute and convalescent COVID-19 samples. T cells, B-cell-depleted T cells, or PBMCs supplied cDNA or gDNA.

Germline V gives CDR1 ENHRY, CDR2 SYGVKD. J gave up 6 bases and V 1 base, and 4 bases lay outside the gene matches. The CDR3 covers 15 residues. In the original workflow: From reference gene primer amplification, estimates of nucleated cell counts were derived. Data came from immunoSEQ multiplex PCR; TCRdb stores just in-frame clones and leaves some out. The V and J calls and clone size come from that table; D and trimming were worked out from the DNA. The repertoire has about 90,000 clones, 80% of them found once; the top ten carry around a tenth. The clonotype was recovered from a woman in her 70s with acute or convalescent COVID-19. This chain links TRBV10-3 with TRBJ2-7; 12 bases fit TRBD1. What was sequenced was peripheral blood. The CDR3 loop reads CAISEWGQGASEQYF. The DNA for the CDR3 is TGTGCCATCAGTGAGTGGGGACAGGGGGCTTCCGAGCAGTACTTC.